Listed below are T cell receptor beta chains from one sample, sequenced in a study of blood T cell repertoires in COVID-19. Libraries were prepared by immunoSEQ multiplex PCR; TCRdb keeps only in-frame clonotypes and omits some of them. The repertoire holds approximately 90,000 clones, 65% to 85% seen once, with around 11% in the top ten. The sequencing input was peripheral blood. The receptors come from an older man with acute or convalescent COVID-19. CDR3s leave out the opening cysteine and the closing phenylalanine or tryptophan. Fields, in order: V gene, CDR3 protein.

TRBV7-9	ASSLGTGGEKLF
TRBV3-1/TRBV3-2	ASTLGQGYYEQY
TRBV12-3/TRBV12-4	ASSLGGQEQF
TRBV11-2	ASSLVGGVGNTIY
TRBV19	ASSTLDRGDTEAF
TRBV4-1	ASSQATSGGQAYEQY
TRBV18	ASSPTPGDTEAF
TRBV30	AWRGGDSSYEQY
TRBV20-1	SAGQGVWQY
TRBV5-1	ASSLAGTLDEKLF
TRBV11-2	ASSPGQGSLSGANVLT
TRBV19	ASSLGTVGETQY
TRBV10-3	AISVEGNYGYT
TRBV19	ASSIGAGAGSKNIQY
TRBV7-9	ASSLGRNEQF
TRBV28	ASSLVQPFNEKLF
TRBV28	ASIPLGSLGDQPQH
TRBV13	ASSLRQGGEKLF
TRBV19	ASSIDAGDGANVLT
TRBV5-1	ASSLGQPNQPQH
TRBV2	ASSAIGGSTDTQY
TRBV6-5	ASGAQRYNNYGYT
TRBV7-2	ASSSRQRNQPQH
TRBV7-9	ASSRDRVEDTQY
TRBV10-2	ASSELDNEQF
TRBV11-2	ASSPSYNEQF
TRBV18	ASSLRQGRDNQPQH
TRBV5-4	ASSLAVGSGTDTQY
TRBV27	ASRGTGFGEKLF
TRBV4-2	ASSQLTAGRNSPLH
TRBV11-2	ASSLGKRQQNEQF
TRBV28	ASSFELATYNEQF
TRBV3-1/TRBV3-2	ASSQLDSNTEAF
TRBV20-1	SASGQGGTSSGVDEQF
TRBV5-1	ASSYRGGQTSTDTQY
TRBV4-2	ASSTMDGGRGEQY
TRBV4-1	ASSQVGQERSQY
TRBV5-1	ASSLVLAGGANVLT
TRBV20-1	SASGGYQETQY
TRBV27	ASSSRTGGVTQY
TRBV28	ASRRLVSYTGELF
TRBV28	ASSFISDTQY
TRBV2	ATTSGRGTGELF
TRBV5-1	ASSFGEITGELF
TRBV15	ATSRDPRYRGTGGNTIY
TRBV9	ASSEGQGAGNTIY
TRBV5-4	ASSLRDSSYEQY
TRBV7-8	ASSLDGTYAHNSPLH
TRBV4-2	ASSQDQSGGYNTQY
TRBV11-3	ASSLGPSGGNEQF